A selection of T cell receptor beta chains follows, all from one sample in a study of technical replicates of blood from a few donors. Clones were read by immunoSEQ multiplex PCR, and TCRdb kept only the in-frame ones, dropping some. The sample yields around 80,000 clones, about 91% seen once. Sequences were obtained from T cells isolated from PBMCs. The receptors stem from a human donor in good health. The CDR3 runs from the conserved cysteine through the conserved F or W. The D gene is left open where the match is weak. Clone sizes are given selectively: once, few, many, or a class where the clone is expanded.

V gene	clone size	D gene	J gene	CDR3 protein	CDR3 DNA
TRBV4-3	NA	NA	TRBJ1-1	CASSQDLSSRESAFF	TGCGCCAGCAGCCAAGATCTATCGTCTCGGGAATCTGCTTTCTTT
TRBV11-3	once	NA	TRBJ2-1	CASSYSGKQFF	TGTGCCAGCAGCTATAGCGGTAAGCAGTTCTTC
TRBV19	NA	NA	TRBJ2-6	CAVKPGAGANVLTF	TGTGCCGTAAAACCAGGGGCTGGGGCCAACGTCCTGACTTTC
TRBV6-1	NA	TRBD1	TRBJ1-1	CASSLGQGDTEAFF	TGTGCCAGCAGCCTCGGACAGGGGGACACTGAAGCTTTCTTT
TRBV19	NA	TRBD2	TRBJ2-7	CASSMAGGREQYF	TGTGCCAGTAGTATGGCGGGAGGGCGCGAGCAGTACTTC
TRBV7-9	NA	TRBD1	TRBJ2-7	CASTPTGGTYEQYF	TGTGCCAGCACCCCGACAGGGGGTACCTACGAGCAGTACTTC
TRBV10-3	few	NA	TRBJ1-1	CAISESGTTGAFF	TGTGCCATCAGTGAGTCTGGGACTACTGGAGCTTTCTTT
TRBV27	NA	TRBD1	TRBJ1-2	CASSFDRVNGYTF	TGTGCCAGCAGTTTCGACAGGGTGAATGGCTACACCTTC
TRBV19	NA	NA	TRBJ1-2	CASSVGGDYGYTF	TGTGCCAGTTCGGTGGGAGGGGACTATGGCTACACCTTC
TRBV5-1	NA	NA	TRBJ2-5	CASRYRDLQETQYF	TGCGCCAGCAGGTACCGGGACTTACAAGAGACCCAGTACTTC
TRBV19	NA	TRBD1	TRBJ2-7	CASSILSGGFSEQYF	TGTGCCAGTAGTATCCTCTCAGGGGGATTTAGCGAGCAGTACTTC
TRBV2	NA	TRBD1	TRBJ2-1	CARNWDRLYNEQFF	TGTGCCAGAAACTGGGACAGGCTTTACAATGAGCAGTTCTTC
TRBV5-5	once	NA	TRBJ1-1	CASSFRQVGTEAFF	TGTGCCAGCAGCTTTAGACAGGTGGGCACTGAAGCTTTCTTT
TRBV6-6	NA	NA	TRBJ1-5	CASSYSESGQPQHF	TGTGCCAGCAGTTACTCCGAGAGCGGGCAGCCCCAGCATTTT
TRBV28	NA	NA	TRBJ1-5	CASSSGQGNNQPQHF	TGTGCCAGCAGTTCGGGACAAGGAAACAATCAGCCCCAGCATTTT
TRBV7-3	NA	TRBD2	TRBJ2-1	CASSLSAGGPNEQFF	TGTGCCAGCAGCTTATCAGCGGGAGGGCCTAATGAGCAGTTCTTC
TRBV18	NA	TRBD2	TRBJ2-1	CASSPLVAGYNEQFF	TGTGCCAGCTCACCATTAGTAGCGGGGTACAATGAGCAGTTCTTC
TRBV7-9	NA	NA	TRBJ2-7	CASSPKGPYEQYF	TGTGCCAGCAGCCCCAAGGGGCCCTACGAGCAGTACTTC
TRBV2	NA	TRBD1	TRBJ1-5	CASSEDRGLYQPQHF	TGTGCCAGCAGTGAGGACAGGGGGCTTTATCAGCCCCAGCATTTT
TRBV7-9	NA	NA	TRBJ2-5	CASNQGIQETQYF	TGTGCCAGCAATCAGGGCATACAAGAGACCCAGTACTTC
TRBV5-1	NA	NA	TRBJ2-7	CASSGATVGIYEQYF	TGCGCCAGCAGCGGGGCGACAGTTGGGATCTACGAGCAGTACTTC
TRBV6-1	NA	TRBD2	TRBJ2-1	CASSEVGGSYNEQFF	TGTGCCAGCAGTGAAGTGGGCGGGAGCTACAATGAGCAGTTCTTC
TRBV30	NA	TRBD1	TRBJ2-2	CAWSVLPTGSGELFF	TGTGCCTGGAGTGTACTCCCGACAGGGTCCGGGGAGCTGTTTTTT
TRBV7-9	few	TRBD2	TRBJ2-3	CASSSVGLAGGLDTQYF	TGTGCCAGCAGCTCAGTTGGACTAGCGGGAGGGTTGGATACGCAGTATTTT
TRBV21-1	NA	NA	TRBJ1-1	CASSTGSNTEAFF	TGTGCCAGCAGCACGGGGTCTAACACTGAAGCTTTCTTT
TRBV9	NA	TRBD2	TRBJ2-7	CASSFGLAGSYEQYF	TGTGCCAGCAGCTTCGGACTAGCGGGATCCTACGAGCAGTACTTC
TRBV2	NA	NA	TRBJ1-1	CASSEALLSYTEAFF	TGTGCCAGCAGTGAAGCGCTTCTGAGTTACACTGAAGCTTTCTTT
TRBV6-5	NA	NA	TRBJ2-2	CASSYSQGEITGELFF	TGTGCCAGCAGTTACTCACAGGGTGAGATCACCGGGGAGCTGTTTTTT
TRBV28	NA	TRBD2	TRBJ2-1	CASSLTGLALYNEQFF	TGTGCCAGCAGTTTAACGGGACTAGCGTTATACAATGAGCAGTTCTTC
TRBV7-9	NA	NA	TRBJ1-1	CASSLGGLGGEAFF	TGTGCCAGCAGCTTAGGGGGGCTAGGCGGTGAAGCTTTCTTT
TRBV6-5	NA	TRBD2	TRBJ2-7	CASSYGLAGFYEQYF	TGTGCCAGCAGTTACGGACTAGCGGGATTCTACGAGCAGTACTTC
TRBV11-2	once	NA	TRBJ2-3	CASSPPGLRPDTQYF	TGTGCCAGCAGCCCGCCAGGACTACGTCCAGATACGCAGTATTTT
TRBV10-1	NA	NA	TRBJ2-1	CASSAGTYNEQFF	TGCGCCAGCAGCGCCGGGACCTACAATGAGCAGTTCTTC
TRBV5-1	NA	NA	TRBJ2-2	CASSLGLAETGELFF	TGCGCCAGCAGCTTGGGGCTAGCAGAGACCGGGGAGCTGTTTTTT
TRBV11-2	NA	TRBD1	TRBJ2-7	CASSTDRVFGEQYF	TGTGCCAGCAGCACGGACAGGGTGTTCGGCGAGCAGTACTTC
TRBV5-5	NA	NA	TRBJ1-5	CASSSNLYQPQHF	TGTGCCAGCAGCAGTAATCTATATCAGCCCCAGCATTTT
TRBV7-2	NA	TRBD2	TRBJ2-7	CASRSGSSYEQYF	TGTGCCAGCAGGAGCGGGAGTTCCTACGAGCAGTACTTC
TRBV11-2	NA	NA	TRBJ2-5	CASSLDNLETQYF	TGTGCCAGCAGCTTAGATAACTTGGAGACCCAGTACTTC
TRBV5-8	NA	NA	TRBJ1-5	CASSRFRGNQPQHF	TGTGCCAGCAGCCGATTCAGGGGCAATCAGCCCCAGCATTTT
TRBV18	NA	TRBD1	TRBJ1-1	CASSPRDSYTEAFF	TGTGCCAGCTCACCAAGGGACAGCTACACTGAAGCTTTCTTT
TRBV5-1	NA	NA	TRBJ1-1	CASSLTTGEYTEAFF	TGCGCCAGCAGCCTGACGACAGGAGAGTACACTGAAGCTTTCTTT
TRBV2	NA	NA	TRBJ1-4	CASSPSTGYNEKLFF	TGTGCCAGCAGTCCTTCGACAGGATATAATGAAAAACTGTTTTTT